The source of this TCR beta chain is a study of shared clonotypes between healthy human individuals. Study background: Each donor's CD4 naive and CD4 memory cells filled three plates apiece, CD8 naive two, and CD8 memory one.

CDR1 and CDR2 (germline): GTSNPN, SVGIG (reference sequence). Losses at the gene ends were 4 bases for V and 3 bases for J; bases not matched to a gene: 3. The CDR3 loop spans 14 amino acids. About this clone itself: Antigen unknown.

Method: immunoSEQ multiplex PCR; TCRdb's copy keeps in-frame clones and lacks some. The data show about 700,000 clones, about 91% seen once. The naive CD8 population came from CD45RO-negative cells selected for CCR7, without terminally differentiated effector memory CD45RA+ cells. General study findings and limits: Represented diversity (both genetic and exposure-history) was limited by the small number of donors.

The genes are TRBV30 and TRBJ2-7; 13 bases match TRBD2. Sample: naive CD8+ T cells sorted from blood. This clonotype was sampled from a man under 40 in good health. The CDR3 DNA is TGTGCCTGGACCGGACTAGCGGGAGACTACGAGCAGTACTTC. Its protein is CAWTGLAGDYEQYF.